The next 30 T cell receptor beta chains were all read from a single sample in a study of blood T cell repertoires in COVID-19. Data came from immunoSEQ multiplex PCR; TCRdb stores just in-frame clones and leaves some out. The data contain around 86,000 clones, around 85% of them singletons. The sequenced sample consisted of peripheral blood. These receptors all come from an older man with acute or convalescent COVID-19.

The chain recombines TRBV2 with TRBJ1-6; possibly TRBD1 for D (5 bases). Trimming removed 7 bases at V and 7 bases at J, with 14 bases between. The CDR3 runs 14 residues. From germline, CDR1 is SNHLY and CDR2 FYNNEI. The CDR3 bases are TGTGCCAGCACCCTAGTGCAGGGAAATTCACCCCTCCACTTT. Protein product: CASTLVQGNSPLHF.

J is TRBJ2-3 and V is TRBV19; 7 nucleotides line up with TRBD2. Germline V gene sequence: CDR1 LNHDA, CDR2 SQIVND (reference sequence). V shed 4 bases, J shed 0 bases, and the junction held 7 bases outside the gene matches. This CDR3 has 16 amino acids. The CDR3 is CASSKQRLASTDTQYF. CDR3 coding DNA: TGTGCCAGTAGTAAACAACGACTAGCTAGCACAGATACGCAGTATTTT.

V is TRBV7-3 and J is TRBJ2-3, with 8 bases lining up with TRBD1. The CDR3 covers 18 residues. V shed 0 bases and J 4 bases; nucleotides not matched to a gene: 12. Germline-derived CDR1 and CDR2 are SGHTA and FQGTGA. The CDR3 sequence is CASSLTRAGRGLADTQYF. The CDR3 DNA reads TGTGCCAGCAGCTTAACCCGAGCGGGCAGGGGGCTGGCAGATACGCAGTATTTT.

The CDR3 region is CASRTGGPVNEQFF. CDR3 DNA: TGTGCCAGTAGGACGGGAGGGCCGGTCAATGAGCAGTTCTTC. The rearrangement links TRBV19 to TRBJ2-1; the match to TRBD2 covers 8 bases. The CDR3 contains 14 residues. Germline CDR1 LNHDA, CDR2 SQIVND (reference sequence). J was trimmed by 6 bases and V by 6 bases; bases with no gene match: 7.

The V call is TRBV19, the J call TRBJ1-3, with TRBD1 matching 8 bases. The CDR3 totals 16 residues. In germline, CDR1 is LNHDA, CDR2 SQIVND (reference sequence). V lost 5 bases and J lost 3; bases outside the gene matches: 9. The CDR3 protein is CASSPPTGVFGNTIYF. CDR3 in DNA: TGTGCCAGTAGTCCACCGACAGGGGTCTTTGGAAACACCATATATTTT.

The V call is TRBV14, the J call TRBJ2-1; possibly TRBD2 for D (6 bases). This CDR3 has 16 amino acids. CDR1 and CDR2 (germline): SGHDN, FVKESK. The V gene lost 1 base and the J gene lost 4 bases, with 14 bases spanning the gap. CDR3 sequence (DNA): TGTGCCAGCAGCCAAGTAAAGGGACTTACTTACAATGAGCAGTTCTTC. This sequence encodes CASSQVKGLTYNEQFF.

A note on this clone: Germline and junction disagree at one end, which may indicate a read error. V is TRBV6-1 and J is TRBJ1-6; D might be TRBD1 (5 bases). The germline V gene has CDR1 MNHNS and CDR2 SASEGT. The CDR3 has 15 amino acids. CDR3 protein: CASSQAGWRGSPLHF. CDR3 coding DNA: TGTGCCAGCAGTCAAGCCGGCTGGAGGGGTTCACCCCTCCACTTT.

Only one count was recorded for this clone. The chain has TRBV2 and TRBJ1-2, with D possibly matching TRBD1 (6 bases). The germline V gene encodes CDR1 SNHLY and CDR2 FYNNEI. CDR3 size: 14 residues. V was trimmed by 9 bases and J by 7 bases, leaving 21 bases between them. The CDR3 region is CASRGGPSFSGYTF. DNA of the CDR3: TGTGCCAGTCGAGGGGGACCTTCTTTCTCTGGCTACACCTTC.

V is TRBV11-2 and J is TRBJ1-2; D not certain. The CDR3 is made up of 11 amino acids. Per germline, CDR1 SGHAT and CDR2 FQNNGV. V was clipped by 3 bases and J by 3 bases, with 2 bases between them. The CDR3 reads CASSFYYGYTF. The CDR3 DNA is TGTGCCAGCAGCTTCTACTATGGCTACACCTTC.

The rearrangement uses TRBV24-1 and TRBJ2-7; no clear D gene. The germline V and J ends were trimmed by 4 bases and 0 bases, with 9 bases remaining between them. Germline lookup yields CDR1 KGHDR and CDR2 SFDVKD. The length of the CDR3 is 14 residues. The CDR3 loop is CATSESGVSYEQYF. Written as DNA, the CDR3 is TGTGCCACCAGTGAATCCGGAGTCTCCTACGAGCAGTACTTC.

J is TRBJ2-2 and V is TRBV15, with 10 nucleotides matching TRBD1. The junction had 15 bases not matched to a gene; V was cut back by 6 bases and J by 5 bases. In germline, CDR1 is LNHNV, CDR2 YYDKDF (reference sequence). This CDR3 spans 18 amino acids. The CDR3 protein is CATRGGGYGDRGTGELFF. The CDR3 nucleotides read TGTGCCACCAGAGGAGGGGGCTACGGGGACAGGGGAACCGGGGAGCTGTTTTTT.

V and J are TRBV15 and TRBJ1-5; possible D gene TRBD1, 6 bases. The CDR3 contains 14 residues. With 6 bases removed from V and 1 base from J, the gap between germline ends came to 10 bases. CDR1 is LNHNV, CDR2 YYDKDF, per germline (reference sequence). This chain's CDR3 is CATSFQGSNQPQHF. For the CDR3, the DNA is TGTGCCACCAGTTTTCAGGGGAGCAATCAGCCCCAGCATTTT. The entire variable domain, with the rest obtained from reference TRBV15 and TRBJ1-5, is as follows: DAMVIQNPRYQVTQFGKPVTLSCSQTLNHNVMYWYQQKSSQAPKLLFHYYDKDFNNEADTPDNFQSRRPNTSFCFLDIRSPGLGDTAMYLCATSFQGSNQPQHFGDGTRLSIL.

The chain is built from TRBV5-4 and TRBJ2-7; 8 nucleotides align to TRBD2. This CDR3 has 15 amino acids. Germline assignment: CDR1 SGHNT and CDR2 YYREEE (reference sequence). Trimming took 0 bases from V and 1 from J; bases not matched to a gene: 3. The CDR3 DNA sequence: TGTGCCAGCAGCTTGGCGGGAGGGCCTTCCTACGAGCAGTACTTC. Translating gives CASSLAGGPSYEQYF.

The chain is built from TRBV5-1 and TRBJ2-1; 11 bases align to TRBD2. The germline gives CDR1 SGHRS, CDR2 YFSETQ. The CDR3 has 14 residues. J lost 6 bases, V lost 5 bases, and 4 bases had no gene match. The CDR3 DNA is TGCGCCAGCAGTCTTGGACTAGCGGGCAATGAGCAGTTCTTC. Residues: CASSLGLAGNEQFF.

This chain joins TRBV11-2 and TRBJ2-6; no reliable D call. Germline V gene lookup returns CDR1 SGHAT and CDR2 FQNNGV. The CDR3 length is 15 residues. Trimming left V 1 base short and J 0 bases short, with 4 bases between. The CDR3 DNA reads TGTGCCAGCAGCTTAGTTAGCTCTGGGGCCAACGTCCTGACTTTC. Residues: CASSLVSSGANVLTF. Full variable domain (missing parts from reference TRBV11-2 and TRBJ2-6): EAGVAQSPRYKIIEKRQSVAFWCNPISGHATLYWYQQILGQGPKLLIQFQNNGVVDDSQLPKDRFSAERLKGVDSTLKIQPAKLEDSAVYLCASSLVSSGANVLTFGAGSRLTVL.

CDR3 coding DNA: TGTGCCAGCAGCTTCCCCCGGTCGACAGTTTTGCCAGATACGCAGTATTTT. It encodes CASSFPRSTVLPDTQYF. This chain uses TRBV11-2 with TRBJ2-3, with D possibly TRBD1 on 5 matching bases. From germline, CDR1 is SGHAT and CDR2 FQNNGV. The CDR3 covers 17 residues. The V and J ends lost 3 bases and 4 bases respectively, with 20 bases between them.

The chain recombines TRBV7-3 with TRBJ2-1; 14 nucleotides agree with TRBD2. The CDR3 loop spans 15 amino acids. Germline CDR1 reads SGHTA; CDR2 reads FQGTGA. J lost 6 bases, V lost 5 bases, and 3 bases had no gene match. The CDR3 nucleotides read TGTGCCAGCAGCCTGACTAGCGGGGGGGTCAATGAGCAGTTCTTC. This codes for CASSLTSGGVNEQFF.

V and J are TRBV28 and TRBJ2-7; 8 positions match TRBD1. After removal of 6 bases from V and 4 bases from J, the junction contained 11 bases not matched to a gene. This CDR3 is built from 15 residues. CDR1 and CDR2 (germline): MDHEN, SYDVKM. The CDR3 loop is CASRASGTGIYEQYF. The CDR3 coding sequence is TGTGCCAGCAGGGCTTCCGGGACAGGAATATACGAGCAGTACTTC.

The chain recombines TRBV19 with TRBJ2-1, with unresolved D. The CDR3 is 10 residues long. Trimming took off 10 bases at V and 4 bases at J, with 5 bases between the two ends. Germline V gene data show CDR1 as LNHDA and CDR2 as SQIVND (reference sequence). CDR3 sequence reads: CATEYNEQFF. As DNA, the CDR3 is TGTGCCACAGAATACAATGAGCAGTTCTTC.

V and J are TRBV11-2 and TRBJ2-7, with D perhaps matching TRBD2 (7 bases). The V gene's germline CDR1 is SGHAT and CDR2 FQNNGV. Trimming removed 5 bases at V and 5 bases at J, with 13 bases between. The CDR3 contains 13 residues. This CDR3 reads CASSPPGGHEQYF. CDR3 nucleotide sequence: TGTGCCAGCAGCCCACCGGGGGGCCACGAGCAGTACTTC. Full variable domain (remainder filled in from reference TRBV11-2 and TRBJ2-7): EAGVAQSPRYKIIEKRQSVAFWCNPISGHATLYWYQQILGQGPKLLIQFQNNGVVDDSQLPKDRFSAERLKGVDSTLKIQPAKLEDSAVYLCASSPPGGHEQYFGPGTRLTVT.

The chain uses TRBV11-2 and TRBJ2-1; 9 bases are a match to TRBD2. With 4 bases clipped from V and 5 bases from J, the junction kept 9 bases outside the gene matches. This CDR3 region has 16 residues. The germline V gene has CDR1 SGHAT and CDR2 FQNNGV. CDR3 region: CASSSGGGRVHNEQFF. Here the CDR3 DNA reads TGTGCCAGCAGCTCAGGAGGCGGGAGGGTCCACAATGAGCAGTTCTTC.

V usage is TRBV27 and J usage is TRBJ2-1; TRBD2 is a possible D gene (6 bases). The V end was cut by 0 bases, the J end by 10 bases, with 13 bases between. The germline CDR1 and CDR2 sequences are MNHEY and SMNVEV (reference sequence). The CDR3 contains 14 residues. As DNA, the CDR3 is TGTGCCAGCAGTTTATCGCTGGATCGGGGGGAGCAGTTCTTC. This codes for CASSLSLDRGEQFF.

The chain recombines TRBV5-8 with TRBJ2-7, with D hard to call. Germline CDR1 SGHTS, CDR2 YDEGEE. The length of the CDR3 is 14 residues. V dropped 0 bases and J dropped 2 bases, with 9 bases sitting between them. CDR3 in amino acids: CASSLGRNPYEQYF. CDR3 nucleotides: TGTGCCAGCAGCTTGGGCAGGAACCCCTACGAGCAGTACTTC.

This clone was seen just once. The chain's CDR3 is CATAPGLAGDTQYF. CDR3 nucleotides: TGTGCTACAGCCCCGGGACTAGCCGGAGATACGCAGTATTTT. The chain carries TRBV6-4 and TRBJ2-3; 9 bases match TRBD2. The CDR3 is 14 residues long. Germline V lookup: CDR1 MRHNA, CDR2 SNTAGT.

The chain uses TRBV7-2 and TRBJ2-3; TRBD2 agrees at 15 bases. The CDR3 length is 19 residues. The V gene's germline CDR1 is SGHTA and CDR2 FQGNSA. Unmatched junction bases numbered 13, after V lost 7 bases and J lost 2 bases. CDR3 amino acids: CASTVGLAGGYGATDTQYF. The CDR3 region has the DNA TGTGCCAGCACCGTGGGACTAGCGGGAGGTTATGGGGCCACAGATACGCAGTATTTT.

CDR3 nucleotide sequence: TGTGCCAGCTCACCAGGGCAGGCGGAGGTAAATGGCTACACCTTC. Protein sequence: CASSPGQAEVNGYTF. The genes are TRBV18 and TRBJ1-2, with D unresolved. The V end was cut by 2 bases, the J end by 6 bases, with 16 bases between. The CDR3 has 15 amino acids. Germline CDR1 reads KGHSH; CDR2 reads LQKENI.

The V and J genes are TRBV7-9 and TRBJ2-5; 10 bases are a match to TRBD2. Germline CDR1 and CDR2: SEHNR and FQNEAQ (reference sequence). The CDR3 runs to 16 residues. V lost 5 bases, J lost 5 bases, and 11 bases stayed unmatched. The CDR3 coding sequence is TGTGCCAGCAGCCCCCCAGCGGGAGGGCCATTTGAGACCCAGTACTTC. Translating gives CASSPPAGGPFETQYF.

CDR3 coding DNA: TGTGCCACCAGTGATCCCGGGTCCACCTATGGCTACACCTTC. This translates into CATSDPGSTYGYTF. The chain joins TRBV24-1 to TRBJ1-2; D remains unclear. Germline CDR1 KGHDR, CDR2 SFDVKD. Between the trimmed V and J ends, which lost 3 bases and 4 bases, there was a span of 11 bases. The CDR3 runs 14 residues.

Notes on this clone: Other DNA sequences within the sample encode an identical CDR3. The chain joins TRBV5-1 to TRBJ2-7; D is possibly TRBD2 (6 bases). Trimming stripped 0 bases from V and 0 bases from J, with 7 bases between. The CDR3 totals 14 residues. The germline V gene encodes CDR1 SGHRS and CDR2 YFSETQ. CDR3 nucleotides: TGCGCCAGCAGCTTGGTGGGGGGCTCCTACGAGCAGTACTTC. This sequence encodes CASSLVGGSYEQYF.

This sequence joins TRBV19 and TRBJ2-2; tentative D call: TRBD1 (5 bases). Per germline, CDR1 LNHDA and CDR2 SQIVND (reference sequence). Trimming shortened V by 5 bases and J by 2 bases, and 9 bases separated the two germline ends. This CDR3 is 14 amino acids long. CDR3 amino acids: CASSLDKNTGELFF. CDR3 bases: TGTGCCAGTAGTTTGGACAAAAACACCGGGGAGCTGTTTTTT.